Given below is one TCR beta chain in context. What this receptor recognizes is not known. No qualities accompany the bases; no much larger clone lies one base away. This sample was taken from a study of blood T cell repertoires in COVID-19 (TCRdb year 2020). For the study in its entirety: Samples from collaborators originated in the United States, Italy and Spain and spanned both the acute and convalescent phases of COVID-19. Where available, HLA class I and class II types were obtained from metadata supplied by the sample provider rather than from assay-based typing. The sample metadata nearly always contained a de-identified subject ID, COVID-19 status, age in years and sex. A freely available public database, intended as a resource for researchers studying the immune response to SARS-CoV-2, is where the repertoires were released. The dataset comprised deeply sampled blood TCRbeta repertoires from subjects exposed to, actively infected with, or recovered from COVID-19. Samples came from the ongoing ImmuneRACE study (first 160 participants) plus 1,254 subjects from 6 global collaborators. The material from the prospective study consisted of cDNA or gDNA derived from T cells, B-cell-depleted T cells, or PBMCs. Points the paper makes about the study in general: The amount of clinical and demographic metadata varied by source and participant and was provided uncurated.

Participants in the prospective study were aged roughly 18 to 95 years, lived in 24 United States geographic areas, and enrolled through a virtual design. Cohort assignment in the prospective study relied on participant-reported clinical history from a screening survey and a study questionnaire. ImmuneRACE Cohort 3 recovered participants were defined by two consecutive negative NP/OP PCR tests, healthcare professional clearance, or symptom resolution. Each participant in the prospective study had whole blood, serum and a nasopharyngeal or oropharyngeal swab collected by mobile phlebotomists. Over a roughly two-month period, participants in the prospective study had the option of providing additional blood draws and questionnaires. Before DNA extraction, blood samples from the prospective study were shipped at room temperature or frozen. TCRbeta CDR3 regions were amplified from genomic DNA using the immunoSEQ Assay, a bias-controlled multiplex PCR. From the authors' description of their analysis: The number of nucleated cells in each sample was estimated by amplification of reference gene primers within the assay. To quantify the absolute abundance of each unique TCRbeta CDR3 rearrangement, sequence reads were collapsed and filtered. For each sample, productive Simpson clonality was calculated by taking the square root of Simpson's diversity index across productive rearrangements. Imported from immuneACCESS, the table was reduced by TCRdb to in-frame sequences with V and J called. These copies leave out some clones; in studies compared against another copy, an unresolved V gene accounts for under half, and the cause of the remainder is not known. V and J calls and clone size come straight from that table; D and trimming were deduced from the DNA. The sample includes over 300,000 clones, with 70% to 90% observed a single time. The ten most abundant clones make up about 6% of the sample.

Sequenced input: PBMCs or T cells enriched from blood (not recorded which). The receptor comes from a woman aged 25 to 39 who had recovered from COVID-19.

DNA sequence: TGTGCTAGTGGTTTCGAGCTAGGACAGGGGGCCGTCTATGAGCAGTTCTTC. This encodes CASGFELGQGAVYEQFF. Rearrangement joined TRBV12-5 to TRBJ2-1, with 11 bases matching TRBD1. In the germline V gene, CDR1 corresponds to LGHNT and CDR2 to FRNRAP. Including the terminal cysteine and phenylalanine, the CDR3 comprises 17 residues. The retained sequence is limited to the CDR3, 51 bases, with the frame set at the first base. V trim: 3 bases; J trim: 8 bases; unmatched bases: 12.